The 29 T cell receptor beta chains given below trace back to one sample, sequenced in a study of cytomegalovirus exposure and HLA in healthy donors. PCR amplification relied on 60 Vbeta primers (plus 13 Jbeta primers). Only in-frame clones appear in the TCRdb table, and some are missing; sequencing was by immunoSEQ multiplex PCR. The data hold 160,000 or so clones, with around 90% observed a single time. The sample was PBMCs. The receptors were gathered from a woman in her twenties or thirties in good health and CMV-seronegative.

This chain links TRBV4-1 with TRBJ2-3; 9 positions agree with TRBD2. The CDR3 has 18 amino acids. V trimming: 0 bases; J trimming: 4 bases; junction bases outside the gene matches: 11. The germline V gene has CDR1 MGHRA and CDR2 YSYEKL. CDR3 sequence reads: CASSQDRVVAGAPDTQYF. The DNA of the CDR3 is TGCGCCAGCAGCCAAGATAGGGTAGTAGCGGGAGCCCCAGATACGCAGTATTTT.

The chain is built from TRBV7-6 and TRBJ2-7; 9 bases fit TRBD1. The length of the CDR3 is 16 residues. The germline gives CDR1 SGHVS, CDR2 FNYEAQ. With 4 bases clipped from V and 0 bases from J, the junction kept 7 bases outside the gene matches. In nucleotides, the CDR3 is TGTGCCAGCAGCTCCTTCATGGGACAGGGCTCCTACGAGCAGTACTTC. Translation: CASSSFMGQGSYEQYF.

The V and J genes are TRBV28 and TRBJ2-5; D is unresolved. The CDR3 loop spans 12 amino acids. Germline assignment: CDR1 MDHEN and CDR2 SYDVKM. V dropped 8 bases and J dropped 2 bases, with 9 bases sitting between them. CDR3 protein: CASGQAQETQYF. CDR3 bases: TGTGCCAGCGGGCAGGCGCAAGAGACCCAGTACTTC.

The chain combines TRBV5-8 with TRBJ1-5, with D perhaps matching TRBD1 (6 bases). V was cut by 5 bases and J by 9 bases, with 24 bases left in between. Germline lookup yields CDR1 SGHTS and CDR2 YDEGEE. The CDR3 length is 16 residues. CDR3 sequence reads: CASRSPRQAPRGPQHF. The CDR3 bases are TGTGCCAGCAGGTCCCCGAGACAGGCTCCCCGTGGGCCCCAGCATTTT.

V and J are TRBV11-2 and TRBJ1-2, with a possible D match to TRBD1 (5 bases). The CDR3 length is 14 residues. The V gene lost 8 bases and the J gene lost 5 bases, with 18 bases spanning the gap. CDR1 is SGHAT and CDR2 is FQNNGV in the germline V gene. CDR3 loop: CASGGKGGWYGYTF. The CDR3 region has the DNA TGTGCCAGCGGGGGAAAAGGAGGGTGGTATGGCTACACCTTC.

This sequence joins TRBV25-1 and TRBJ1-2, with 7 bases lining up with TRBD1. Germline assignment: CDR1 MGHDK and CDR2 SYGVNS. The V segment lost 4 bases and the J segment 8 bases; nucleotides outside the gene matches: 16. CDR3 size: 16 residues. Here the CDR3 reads CASSGDPGQERGGYTF. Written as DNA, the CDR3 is TGTGCCAGCAGTGGAGACCCCGGACAGGAGAGGGGAGGCTACACCTTC.

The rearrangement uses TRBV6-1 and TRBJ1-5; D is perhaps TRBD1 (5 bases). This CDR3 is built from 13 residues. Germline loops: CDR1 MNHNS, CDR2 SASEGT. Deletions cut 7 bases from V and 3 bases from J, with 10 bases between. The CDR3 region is CASTRQINQPQHF. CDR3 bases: TGTGCCAGCACCAGACAGATCAATCAGCCCCAGCATTTT.

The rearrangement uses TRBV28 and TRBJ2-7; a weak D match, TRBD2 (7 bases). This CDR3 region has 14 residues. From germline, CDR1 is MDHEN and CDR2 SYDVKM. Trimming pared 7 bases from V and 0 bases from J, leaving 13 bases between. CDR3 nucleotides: TGTGCCAGCAAAGGGGGGGGGAGCTCCTACGAGCAGTACTTC. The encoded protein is CASKGGGSSYEQYF.

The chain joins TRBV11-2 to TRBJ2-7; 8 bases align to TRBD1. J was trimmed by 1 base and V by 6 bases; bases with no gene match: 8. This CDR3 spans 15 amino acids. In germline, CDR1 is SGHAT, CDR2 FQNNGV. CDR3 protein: CASRLAGTGSYEQYF. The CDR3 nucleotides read TGTGCCAGCAGGCTTGCCGGGACAGGATCCTACGAGCAGTACTTC.

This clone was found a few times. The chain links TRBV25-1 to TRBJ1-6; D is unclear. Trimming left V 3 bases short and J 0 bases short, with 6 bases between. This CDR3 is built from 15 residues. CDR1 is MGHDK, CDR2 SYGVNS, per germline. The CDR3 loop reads CASSEGVSYNSPLHF. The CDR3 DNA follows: TGTGCCAGCAGTGAGGGAGTCTCCTATAATTCACCCCTCCACTTT.

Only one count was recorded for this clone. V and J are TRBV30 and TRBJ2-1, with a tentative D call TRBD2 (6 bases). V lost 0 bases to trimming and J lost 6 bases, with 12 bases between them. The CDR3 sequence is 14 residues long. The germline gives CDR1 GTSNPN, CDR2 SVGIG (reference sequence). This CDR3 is CAWSVSAGSNEQFF. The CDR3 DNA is TGTGCCTGGAGTGTTTCTGCGGGATCCAATGAGCAGTTCTTC.

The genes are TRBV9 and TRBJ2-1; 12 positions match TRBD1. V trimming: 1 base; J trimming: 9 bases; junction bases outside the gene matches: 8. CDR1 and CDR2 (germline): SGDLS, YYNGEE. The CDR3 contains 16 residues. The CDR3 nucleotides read TGTGCCAGCAGCGTAACTTCGGGACAGGGGGCTCCTGAGCAGTTCTTC. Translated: CASSVTSGQGAPEQFF.

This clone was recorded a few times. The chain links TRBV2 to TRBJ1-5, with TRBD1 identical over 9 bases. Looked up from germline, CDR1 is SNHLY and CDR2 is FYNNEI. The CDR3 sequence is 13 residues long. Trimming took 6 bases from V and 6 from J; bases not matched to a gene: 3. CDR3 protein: CASRGTGTQPQHF. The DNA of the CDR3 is TGTGCCAGCAGGGGGACAGGGACTCAGCCCCAGCATTTT.

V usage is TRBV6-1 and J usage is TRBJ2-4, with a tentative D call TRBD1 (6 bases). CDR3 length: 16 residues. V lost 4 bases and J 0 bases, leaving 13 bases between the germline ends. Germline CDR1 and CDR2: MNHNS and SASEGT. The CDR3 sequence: CASSGGQTLAKNIQYF. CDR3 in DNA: TGTGCCAGCAGTGGTGGACAGACGCTAGCCAAAAACATTCAGTACTTC.

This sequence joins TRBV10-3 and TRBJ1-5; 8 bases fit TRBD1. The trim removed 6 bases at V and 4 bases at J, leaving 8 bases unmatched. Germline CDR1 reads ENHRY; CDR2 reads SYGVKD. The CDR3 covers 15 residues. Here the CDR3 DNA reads TGTGCCATCAGCCCGACAGGGGACACAAATCAGCCCCAGCATTTT. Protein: CAISPTGDTNQPQHF.

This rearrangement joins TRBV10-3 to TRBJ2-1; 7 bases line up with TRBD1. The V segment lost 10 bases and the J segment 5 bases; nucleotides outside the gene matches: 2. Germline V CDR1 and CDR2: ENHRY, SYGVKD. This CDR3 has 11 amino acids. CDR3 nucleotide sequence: TGTGCCACTGGGACAGACAATGAGCAGTTCTTC. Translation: CATGTDNEQFF.

CDR3 loop: CASSGTSNSGELFF. For the CDR3, the DNA is TGTGCCAGCAGCGGGACTTCAAATTCCGGGGAGCTGTTTTTT. This chain connects TRBV2 to TRBJ2-2, with a tentative D call TRBD2 (6 bases). The CDR3 covers 14 residues. In germline, CDR1 is SNHLY, CDR2 FYNNEI. The V end lost 6 bases, the J end lost 6 bases, and 14 bases lay between the germline ends.

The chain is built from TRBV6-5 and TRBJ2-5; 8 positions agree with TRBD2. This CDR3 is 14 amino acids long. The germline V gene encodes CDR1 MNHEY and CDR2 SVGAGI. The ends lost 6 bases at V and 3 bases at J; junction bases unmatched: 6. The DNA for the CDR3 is TGTGCCAGCAGAAAACTAGCGGAGAAAGAGACCCAGTACTTC. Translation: CASRKLAEKETQYF.

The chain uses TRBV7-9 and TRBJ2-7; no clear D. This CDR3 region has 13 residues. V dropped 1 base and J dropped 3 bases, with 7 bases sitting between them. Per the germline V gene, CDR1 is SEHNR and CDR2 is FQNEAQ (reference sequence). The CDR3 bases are TGTGCCAGCAGCTTAGGACATCACTACGAGCAGTACTTC. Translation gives CASSLGHHYEQYF.

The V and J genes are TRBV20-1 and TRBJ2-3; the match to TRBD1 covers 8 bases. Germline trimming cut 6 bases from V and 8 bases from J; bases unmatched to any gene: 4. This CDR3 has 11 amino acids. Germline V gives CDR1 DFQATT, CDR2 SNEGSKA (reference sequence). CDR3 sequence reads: CSAPTGVTQYF. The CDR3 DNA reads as TGCAGTGCACCGACAGGGGTTACGCAGTATTTT.

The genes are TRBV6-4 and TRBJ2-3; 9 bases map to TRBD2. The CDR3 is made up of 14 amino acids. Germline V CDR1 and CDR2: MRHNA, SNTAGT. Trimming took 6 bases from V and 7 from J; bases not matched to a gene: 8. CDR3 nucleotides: TGTGCCAGCAGCCCGGGACTAGCCCCTAATACGCAGTATTTT. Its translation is CASSPGLAPNTQYF.

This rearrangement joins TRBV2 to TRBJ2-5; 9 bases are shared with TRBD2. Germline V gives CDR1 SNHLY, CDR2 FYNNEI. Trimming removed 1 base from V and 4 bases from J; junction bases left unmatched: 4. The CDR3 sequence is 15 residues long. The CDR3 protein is CASSEEAGGGETQYF. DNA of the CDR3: TGTGCCAGCAGTGAAGAGGCGGGAGGGGGAGAGACCCAGTACTTC.

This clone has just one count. CDR3 sequence: CASSDRGVDRPHNEQFF. The CDR3 nucleotides are TGTGCCAGCAGTGACCGCGGGGTGGACAGGCCCCACAATGAGCAGTTCTTC. The chain uses TRBV25-1 and TRBJ2-1, with D possibly being TRBD1 (7 bases). CDR3 length: 17 amino acids. V was cut by 3 bases and J by 5 bases, with 20 bases left in between. Germline values: CDR1 MGHDK, CDR2 SYGVNS. The entire variable domain, with the rest obtained from reference TRBV25-1 and TRBJ2-1, is as follows: EADIYQTPRYLVIGTGKKITLECSQTMGHDKMYWYQQDPGMELHLIHYSYGVNSTEKGDLSSESTVSRIRTEHFPLTLESARPSHTSQYLCASSDRGVDRPHNEQFFGPGTRLTVL.

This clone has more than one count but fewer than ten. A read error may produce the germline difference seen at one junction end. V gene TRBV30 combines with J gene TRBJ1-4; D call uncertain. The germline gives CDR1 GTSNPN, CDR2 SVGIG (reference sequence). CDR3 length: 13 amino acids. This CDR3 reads CAWNRGVNENLFF. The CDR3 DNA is TGTGCCTGGAACCGGGGAGTTAATGAAAATCTGTTTTTT.

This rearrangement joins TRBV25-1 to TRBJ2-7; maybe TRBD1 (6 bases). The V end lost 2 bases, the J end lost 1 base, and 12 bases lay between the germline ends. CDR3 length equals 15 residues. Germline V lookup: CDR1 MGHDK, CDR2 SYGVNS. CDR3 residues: CASSETGSISYEQYF. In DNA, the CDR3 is TGTGCCAGCAGTGAAACAGGGTCCATTTCCTACGAGCAGTACTTC.

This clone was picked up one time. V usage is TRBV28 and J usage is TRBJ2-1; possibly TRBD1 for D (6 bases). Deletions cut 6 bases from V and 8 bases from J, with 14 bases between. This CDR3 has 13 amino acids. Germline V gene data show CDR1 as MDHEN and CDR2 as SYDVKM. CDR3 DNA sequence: TGTGCCAGCAGGGCGGACAGTGTGGATGAGCAGTTCTTC. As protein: CASRADSVDEQFF.

The CDR3, as DNA: TGTGCCAGCAGCTTGGCCGGGGGGATGAACACTGAAGCTTTCTTT. Its protein is CASSLAGGMNTEAFF. The chain is built from TRBV7-3 and TRBJ1-1; maybe TRBD1 (5 bases). The ends were cut back, 3 bases at V and 0 bases at J, with 11 bases in the middle. The V gene's germline CDR1 is SGHTA and CDR2 FQGTGA. The CDR3 loop spans 15 amino acids.

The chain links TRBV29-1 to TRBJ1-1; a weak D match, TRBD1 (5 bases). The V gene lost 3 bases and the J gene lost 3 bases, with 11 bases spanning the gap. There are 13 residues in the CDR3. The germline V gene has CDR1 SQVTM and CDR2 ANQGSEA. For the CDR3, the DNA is TGCAGCGTTGATGTTCGGGGGGACACTGAAGCTTTCTTT. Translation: CSVDVRGDTEAFF.

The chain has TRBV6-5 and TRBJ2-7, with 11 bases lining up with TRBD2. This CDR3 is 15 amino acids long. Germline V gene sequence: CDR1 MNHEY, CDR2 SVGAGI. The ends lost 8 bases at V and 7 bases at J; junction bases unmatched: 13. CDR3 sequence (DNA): TGTGCCAGCGGGCCACGGGCTAGCGGGAGGAGGGAGCAGTACTTC. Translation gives CASGPRASGRREQYF.